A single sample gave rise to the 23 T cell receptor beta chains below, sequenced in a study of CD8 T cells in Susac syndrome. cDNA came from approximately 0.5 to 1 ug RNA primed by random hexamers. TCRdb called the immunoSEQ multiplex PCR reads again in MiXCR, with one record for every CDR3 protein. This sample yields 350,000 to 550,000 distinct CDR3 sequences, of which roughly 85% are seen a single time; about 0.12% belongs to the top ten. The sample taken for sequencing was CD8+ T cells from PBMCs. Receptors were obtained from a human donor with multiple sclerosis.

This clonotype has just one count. This chain's CDR3 is CASSQRGGFTGELFF. The CDR3 region has the DNA TGTGCCAGTAGTCAACGCGGGGGGTTCACCGGGGAGCTGTTTTTT. The V call is TRBV19, the J call TRBJ2-2, with 8 positions matching TRBD2. J gave up 4 bases and V 5 bases, and 6 bases lay outside the gene matches. This CDR3 has 15 residues. CDR1 LNHDA and CDR2 SQIVND come from the germline V gene (reference sequence).

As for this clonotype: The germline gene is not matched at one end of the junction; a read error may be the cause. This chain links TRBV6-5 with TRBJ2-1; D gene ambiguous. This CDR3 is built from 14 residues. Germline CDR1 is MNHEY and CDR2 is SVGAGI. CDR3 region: CAGSYRGAYNEQFF. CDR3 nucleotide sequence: TGTGCCGGCAGTTACCGTGGAGCCTACAATGAGCAGTTCTTC.

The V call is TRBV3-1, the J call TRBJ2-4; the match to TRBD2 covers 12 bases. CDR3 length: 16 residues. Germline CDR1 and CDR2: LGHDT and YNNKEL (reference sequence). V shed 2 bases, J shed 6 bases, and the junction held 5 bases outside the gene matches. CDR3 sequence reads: CASSQRLAGALNIQYF. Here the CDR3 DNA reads TGTGCCAGCAGCCAACGACTAGCGGGGGCCCTAAACATTCAGTACTTC.

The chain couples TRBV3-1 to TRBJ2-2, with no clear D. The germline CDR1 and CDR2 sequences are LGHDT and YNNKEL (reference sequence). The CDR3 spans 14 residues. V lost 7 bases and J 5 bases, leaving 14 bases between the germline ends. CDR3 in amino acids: CASNLDLGTGELFF. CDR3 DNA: TGTGCCAGCAACCTCGATCTGGGGACCGGGGAGCTGTTTTTT.

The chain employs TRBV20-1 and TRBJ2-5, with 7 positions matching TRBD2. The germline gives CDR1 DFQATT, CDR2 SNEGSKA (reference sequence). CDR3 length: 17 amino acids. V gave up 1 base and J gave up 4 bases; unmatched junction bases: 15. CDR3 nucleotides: TGCAGTGCTAGAGTTTTCCCCTTGGGGGAGGGTGGAGAGACCCAGTACTTC. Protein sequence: CSARVFPLGEGGETQYF.

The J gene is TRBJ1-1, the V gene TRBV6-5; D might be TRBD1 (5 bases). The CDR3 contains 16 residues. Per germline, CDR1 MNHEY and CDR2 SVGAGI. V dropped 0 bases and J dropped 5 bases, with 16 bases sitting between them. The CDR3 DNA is TGTGCCAGCAGTTACTCGAAGAAAACAGGCGGGACTGAAGCTTTCTTT. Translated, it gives CASSYSKKTGGTEAFF.

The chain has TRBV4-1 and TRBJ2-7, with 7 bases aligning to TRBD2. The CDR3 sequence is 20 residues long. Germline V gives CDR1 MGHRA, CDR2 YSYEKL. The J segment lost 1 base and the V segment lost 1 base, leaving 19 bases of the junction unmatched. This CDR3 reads CASSQVHSFDGTKGSYEQYF. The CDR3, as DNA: TGCGCCAGCAGCCAAGTACATTCTTTCGACGGGACTAAAGGATCCTACGAGCAGTACTTC.

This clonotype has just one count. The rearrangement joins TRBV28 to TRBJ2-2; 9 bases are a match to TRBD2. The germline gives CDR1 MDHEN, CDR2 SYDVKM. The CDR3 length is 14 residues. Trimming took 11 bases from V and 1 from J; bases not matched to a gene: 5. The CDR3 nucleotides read TGTGCCGCACGACTAGCGGAGAACACCGGGGAGCTGTTTTTT. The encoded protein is CAARLAENTGELFF. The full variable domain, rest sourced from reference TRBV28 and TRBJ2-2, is DVKVTQSSRYLVKRTGEKVFLECVQDMDHENMFWYRQDPGLGLRLIYFSYDVKMKEKGDIPEGYSVSREKKERFSLILESASTNQTSMYLCAARLAENTGELFFGEGSRLTVL.

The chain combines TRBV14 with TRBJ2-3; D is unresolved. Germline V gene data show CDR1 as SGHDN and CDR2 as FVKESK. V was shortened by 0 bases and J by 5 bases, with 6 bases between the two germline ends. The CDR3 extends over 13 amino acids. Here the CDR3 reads CASSQEFGDTQYF. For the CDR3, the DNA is TGTGCCAGCAGCCAAGAATTTGGAGATACGCAGTATTTT. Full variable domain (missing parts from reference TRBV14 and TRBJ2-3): EAGVTQFPSHSVIEKGQTVTLRCDPISGHDNLYWYRRVMGKEIKFLLHFVKESKQDESGMPNNRFLAERTGGTYSTLKVQPAELEDSGVYFCASSQEFGDTQYFGPGTRLTVL.

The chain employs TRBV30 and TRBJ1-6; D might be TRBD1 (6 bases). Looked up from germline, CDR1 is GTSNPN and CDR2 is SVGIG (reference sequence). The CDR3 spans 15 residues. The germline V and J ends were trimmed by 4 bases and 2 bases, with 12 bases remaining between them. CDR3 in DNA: TGTGCCTGGACCACAGGGATCCCCTATAATTCACCCCTCCACTTT. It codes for CAWTTGIPYNSPLHF.

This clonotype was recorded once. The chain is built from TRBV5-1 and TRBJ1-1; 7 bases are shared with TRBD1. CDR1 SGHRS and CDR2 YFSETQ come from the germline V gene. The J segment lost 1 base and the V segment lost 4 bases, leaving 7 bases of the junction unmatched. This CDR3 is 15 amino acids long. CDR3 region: CASSIRGWKNTEAFF. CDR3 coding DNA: TGCGCCAGCAGCATCAGGGGGTGGAAGAACACTGAAGCTTTCTTT. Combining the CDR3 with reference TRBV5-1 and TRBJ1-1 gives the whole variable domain KAGVTQTPRYLIKTRGQQVTLSCSPISGHRSVSWYQQTPGQGLQFLFEYFSETQRNKGNFPGRFSGRQFSNSRSEMNVSTLELGDSALYLCASSIRGWKNTEAFFGQGTRLTVV.

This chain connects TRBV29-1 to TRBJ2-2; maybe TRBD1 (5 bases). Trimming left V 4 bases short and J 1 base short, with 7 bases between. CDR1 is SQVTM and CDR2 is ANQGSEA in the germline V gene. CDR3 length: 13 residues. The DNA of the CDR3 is TGCAGCGTTGTAACAGGGAACACCGGGGAGCTGTTTTTT. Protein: CSVVTGNTGELFF.

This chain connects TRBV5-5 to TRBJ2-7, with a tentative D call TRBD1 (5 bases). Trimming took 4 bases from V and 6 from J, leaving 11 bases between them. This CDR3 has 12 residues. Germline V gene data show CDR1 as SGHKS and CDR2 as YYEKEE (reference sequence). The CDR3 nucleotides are TGTGCCAGCAGCCCGGACAACTTCGAGCAGTACTTC. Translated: CASSPDNFEQYF. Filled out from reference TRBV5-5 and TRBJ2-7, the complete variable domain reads DAGVTQSPTHLIKTRGQQVTLRCSPISGHKSVSWYQQVLGQGPQFIFQYYEKEERGRGNFPDRFSARQFPNYSSELNVNALLLGDSALYLCASSPDNFEQYFGPGTRLTVT.

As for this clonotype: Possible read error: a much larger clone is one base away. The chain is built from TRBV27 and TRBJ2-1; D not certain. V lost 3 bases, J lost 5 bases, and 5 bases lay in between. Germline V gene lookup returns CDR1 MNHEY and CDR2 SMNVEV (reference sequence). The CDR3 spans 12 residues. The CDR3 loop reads CASSFGHNEQFF. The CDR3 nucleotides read TGTGCCAGCAGTTTCGGGCACAATGAGCAGTTCTTC.

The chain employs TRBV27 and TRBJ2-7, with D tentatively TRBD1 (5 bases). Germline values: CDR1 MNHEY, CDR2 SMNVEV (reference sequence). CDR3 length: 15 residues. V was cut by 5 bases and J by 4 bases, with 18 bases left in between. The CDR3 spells CASSPTPGWVYEQYF. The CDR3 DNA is TGTGCCAGCAGTCCCACACCAGGGTGGGTATACGAGCAGTACTTC.

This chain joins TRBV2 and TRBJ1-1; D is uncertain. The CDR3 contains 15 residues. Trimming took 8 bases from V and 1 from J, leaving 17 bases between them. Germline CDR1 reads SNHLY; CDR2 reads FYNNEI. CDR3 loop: CASFARAEGNTEAFF. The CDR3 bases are TGTGCCAGCTTTGCCCGCGCGGAAGGGAACACTGAAGCTTTCTTT. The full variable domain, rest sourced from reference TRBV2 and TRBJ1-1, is EPEVTQTPSHQVTQMGQEVILRCVPISNHLYFYWYRQILGQKVEFLVSFYNNEISEKSEIFDDQFSVERPDGSNFTLKIRSTKLEDSAMYFCASFARAEGNTEAFFGQGTRLTVV.

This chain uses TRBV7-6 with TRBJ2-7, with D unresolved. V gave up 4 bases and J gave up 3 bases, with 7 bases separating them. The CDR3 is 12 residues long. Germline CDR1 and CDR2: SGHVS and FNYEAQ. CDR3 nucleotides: TGTGCCAGCAGCTCGCGAAACTACGAGCAGTACTTC. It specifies CASSSRNYEQYF.

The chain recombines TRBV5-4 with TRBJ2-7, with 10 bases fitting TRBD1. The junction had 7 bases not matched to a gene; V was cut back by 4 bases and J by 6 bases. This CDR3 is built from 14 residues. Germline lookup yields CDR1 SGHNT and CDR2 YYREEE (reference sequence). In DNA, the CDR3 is TGTGCCAGCAGCCTGACCGGGACAGGGGTCGAGCAGTACTTC. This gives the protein CASSLTGTGVEQYF.

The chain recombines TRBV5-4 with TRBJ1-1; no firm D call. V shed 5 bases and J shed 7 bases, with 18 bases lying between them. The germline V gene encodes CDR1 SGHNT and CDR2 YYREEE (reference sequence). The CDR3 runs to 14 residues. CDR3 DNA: TGTGCCAGCAGGTCATTCCCCCTTGGTCTTGAAGCTTTCTTT. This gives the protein CASRSFPLGLEAFF.

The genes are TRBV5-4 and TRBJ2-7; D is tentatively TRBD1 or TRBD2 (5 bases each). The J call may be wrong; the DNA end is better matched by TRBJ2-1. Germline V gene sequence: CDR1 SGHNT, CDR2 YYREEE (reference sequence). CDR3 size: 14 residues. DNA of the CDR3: TGTGCCAGCAGCTACGGGACGGACTCCTACGAGCAGTTCTTC. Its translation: CASSYGTDSYEQFF.

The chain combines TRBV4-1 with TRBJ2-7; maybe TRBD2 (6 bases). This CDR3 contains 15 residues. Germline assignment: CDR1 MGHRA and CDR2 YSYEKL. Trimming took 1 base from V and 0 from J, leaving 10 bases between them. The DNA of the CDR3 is TGCGCCAGCAGCCAAGGGGGGGACCCCTCCTACGAGCAGTACTTC. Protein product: CASSQGGDPSYEQYF.

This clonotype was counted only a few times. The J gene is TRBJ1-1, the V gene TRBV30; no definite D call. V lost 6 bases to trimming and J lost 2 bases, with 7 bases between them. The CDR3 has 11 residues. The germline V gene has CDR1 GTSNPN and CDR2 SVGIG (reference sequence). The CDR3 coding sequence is TGTGCCTGTGGGGTAAACACTGAAGCTTTCTTT. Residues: CACGVNTEAFF.

The DNA of the CDR3 is TGTGCCAGCAGAAGAGCGGGGGGGCACGGAGATACGCAGTATTTT. Protein sequence: CASRRAGGHGDTQYF. The rearrangement uses TRBV5-8 and TRBJ2-3, with 10 bases aligning to TRBD2. Per the germline V gene, CDR1 is SGHTS and CDR2 is YDEGEE. The junction had 8 bases not matched to a gene; V was cut back by 5 bases and J by 5 bases. The CDR3 length is 15 residues.